These 27 T cell receptor beta chains were all obtained from the same sample, sequenced in a study of shared clonotypes between healthy human individuals (dated by TCRdb to about 2020). Library method: the immunoSEQ multiplex PCR assay. Sourced from immuneACCESS, this table was stored by TCRdb with only in-frame sequences that have V and J called. A share of the clones is absent; for the studies checked, an unresolved V gene accounts for under half, and the remainder has no known explanation. Recorded for this sample are roughly 500,000 clones; roughly 80% of them occurred a single time. 12% of the sample comes from the top ten. The sequenced material came from PBMCs. These TCRs come from a woman in her thirties or forties in good health. Some clones in this sample may be carry-over from other donors' samples.

The J gene is TRBJ2-7, the V gene TRBV19; TRBD2 aligns across 9 bases. Germline loops: CDR1 LNHDA, CDR2 SQIVND (reference sequence). Losses at the gene ends were 4 bases for V and 4 bases for J; bases not matched to a gene: 8. The CDR3 extends over 15 amino acids. The CDR3 loop is CASSTLAGVVYEQYF. CDR3 coding DNA: TGTGCCAGTAGTACTTTAGCGGGAGTAGTTTACGAGCAGTACTTC.

The CDR3 region is CSARTGEDQPQHF. CDR3 in DNA: TGCAGCGCCCGGACAGGGGAGGATCAGCCCCAGCATTTT. The chain employs TRBV29-1 and TRBJ1-5, with 9 bases aligning to TRBD1. Looked up from germline, CDR1 is SQVTM and CDR2 is ANQGSEA. The CDR3 extends over 13 amino acids. J lost 5 bases, V lost 7 bases, and 6 bases had no gene match.

This clone appeared many times. The chain joins TRBV7-2 to TRBJ2-7; perhaps D is TRBD1 or TRBD2 (5 bases each). V lost 6 bases and J lost 0, with 15 bases in between. The CDR3 contains 15 residues. Germline assignment: CDR1 SGHTA and CDR2 FQGNSA. CDR3 DNA sequence: TGTGCCAGCAGGCGCCGGGACCACAGCTCCTACGAGCAGTACTTC. This translates into CASRRRDHSSYEQYF.

This chain connects TRBV6-1 to TRBJ2-2; D call uncertain. The CDR3 runs to 15 residues. CDR1 is MNHNS, CDR2 SASEGT, per germline. V lost 2 bases and J lost 0, with 7 bases in between. The CDR3 loop is CASSELPANTGELFF. CDR3 nucleotide sequence: TGTGCCAGCAGTGAACTCCCGGCGAACACCGGGGAGCTGTTTTTT.

Concerning this clone: A read error is likely here: a far larger clone is one base away. The chain has TRBV29-1 and TRBJ2-1; perhaps TRBD1 as D (6 bases). The CDR3 runs 13 residues. Germline lookup yields CDR1 SQVTM and CDR2 ANQGSEA. The CDR3 sequence is CSVAVTGNNEQLF. The CDR3 bases are TGCAGCGTCGCTGTTACAGGGAACAATGAGCAGCTCTTC.

V usage is TRBV5-6 and J usage is TRBJ2-2; a possible D gene is TRBD1 (5 bases). Germline loops: CDR1 SGHDT, CDR2 YYEEEE. V was trimmed by 1 base and J by 0 bases, leaving 10 bases between them. The CDR3 length is 16 residues. Here the CDR3 reads CASSLIRTTNTGELFF. The CDR3 DNA is TGTGCCAGCAGCTTGATTAGGACAACGAACACCGGGGAGCTGTTTTTT.

In its sample, this clone was seen many times. The CDR3 sequence: CASNIDNQPQHF. The CDR3 DNA is TGTGCCAGCAACATCGACAATCAGCCCCAGCATTTT. The gene calls are TRBV7-9 and TRBJ1-5; D ambiguous. V lost 7 bases and J 3 bases, leaving 7 bases between the germline ends. Germline assignment: CDR1 SEHNR and CDR2 FQNEAQ (reference sequence). This CDR3 has 12 amino acids.

This clone was seen at least ten times. The CDR3 sequence: CASSSRQTRASGGETQYF. The DNA for the CDR3 is TGTGCCAGCAGCTCTAGACAAACCCGGGCTAGCGGGGGAGAGACCCAGTACTTC. This chain links TRBV7-9 with TRBJ2-5, with TRBD2 matching 10 bases. Germline CDR1 reads SEHNR; CDR2 reads FQNEAQ (reference sequence). The CDR3 extends over 18 amino acids. Trimming removed 4 bases from V and 4 bases from J; junction bases left unmatched: 15.

V gene TRBV7-2 combines with J gene TRBJ2-2, with 7 bases aligning to TRBD2. V trimming: 8 bases; J trimming: 4 bases; junction bases outside the gene matches: 7. The CDR3 length is 14 residues. CDR1 is SGHTA and CDR2 is FQGNSA in the germline V gene. The CDR3 DNA is TGTGCCAGCGACCAAGGCGGGAGCACCGGGGAGCTGTTTTTT. Residues: CASDQGGSTGELFF.

This clone was observed at least ten times. The chain links TRBV15 to TRBJ2-7, with D possibly being TRBD1 (5 bases). This CDR3 comprises 14 residues. V was trimmed by 0 bases and J by 3 bases, leaving 9 bases between them. CDR1 is LNHNV and CDR2 is YYDKDF in the germline V gene (reference sequence). The CDR3 loop is CATSREGVNYEQYF. The DNA of the CDR3 is TGTGCCACCAGCAGAGAAGGGGTGAACTACGAGCAGTACTTC.

The V call is TRBV7-6, the J call TRBJ1-4; 7 bases are shared with TRBD1. This CDR3 region has 16 residues. The ends lost 1 base at V and 10 bases at J; junction bases unmatched: 12. Germline V gene sequence: CDR1 SGHVS, CDR2 FNYEAQ. The CDR3: CASSLGDSTRSGKLFF. The CDR3 DNA reads as TGTGCCAGCAGCTTAGGGGACAGCACCAGGTCGGGAAAACTGTTTTTT.

The rearrangement links TRBV5-1 to TRBJ2-5; weak D call: TRBD2 (7 bases). The V end was cut by 6 bases, the J end by 4 bases, with 19 bases between. CDR3 length: 15 residues. CDR1 and CDR2 from the germline V gene are SGHRS and YFSETQ. CDR3 amino acids: CASTVRGAGVETQYF. The CDR3 DNA sequence: TGCGCCAGCACCGTACGGGGGGCCGGGGTAGAGACCCAGTACTTC.

This clone appeared a few times. The chain carries TRBV28 and TRBJ1-5; no reliable D call. The V end lost 2 bases, the J end lost 1 base, and 6 bases lay between the germline ends. Per the germline V gene, CDR1 is MDHEN and CDR2 is SYDVKM. The CDR3 loop spans 14 amino acids. Here the CDR3 reads CASSLSLSNQPQHF. The CDR3 DNA is TGTGCCAGCAGTTTAAGTCTAAGCAATCAGCCCCAGCATTTT. The whole variable domain, remainder taken from reference TRBV28 and TRBJ1-5, is DVKVTQSSRYLVKRTGEKVFLECVQDMDHENMFWYRQDPGLGLRLIYFSYDVKMKEKGDIPEGYSVSREKKERFSLILESASTNQTSMYLCASSLSLSNQPQHFGDGTRLSIL.

This clone was seen just once. V is TRBV2 and J is TRBJ1-1, with D tentatively TRBD1 (5 bases). The CDR3 has 13 residues. V was trimmed by 10 bases and J by 0 bases, leaving 12 bases between them. Germline loops: CDR1 SNHLY, CDR2 FYNNEI. CDR3 in amino acids: CATQQDLNTEAFF. CDR3 coding DNA: TGTGCCACCCAACAGGATTTGAACACTGAAGCTTTCTTT.

The chain has TRBV5-1 and TRBJ1-5; the D is unclear. Germline V gene data show CDR1 as SGHRS and CDR2 as YFSETQ. The CDR3 extends over 14 amino acids. The germline V and J ends were trimmed by 0 bases and 7 bases, with 11 bases remaining between them. The DNA of the CDR3 is TGCGCCAGCAGCTTGGGTGGGGTCGGCCAGCCCCAGCATTTT. It translates to CASSLGGVGQPQHF.

A word on this clone: A read error is the likely source, as a far larger clone sits one nucleotide away. The same CDR3 can be traced to other DNA sequences in this sample. The chain combines TRBV5-1 with TRBJ2-7, with TRBD1 identical over 7 bases. In germline, CDR1 is SGHRS, CDR2 YFSETQ. This CDR3 is built from 14 residues. V dropped 0 bases and J dropped 2; count of bases not matched to a gene: 2. This CDR3 is CASSLGQGPYEQYF. The CDR3 nucleotides are TGCGCCAGCAGCTTGGGACAGGGACCCTACGAGCAGTACTTC.

To note about this clone: Only one base separates this from a far larger clonotype, so it likely reflects a read error. Other DNA sequences from this sample encode an identical CDR3 as well. V and J are TRBV4-1 and TRBJ1-1, with TRBD1 matching 10 bases. Germline V gene data show CDR1 as MGHRA and CDR2 as YSYEKL. CDR3 size: 14 residues. Here the CDR3 reads CASSRGQGNNEAFF. The CDR3 nucleotides are TGCGCTAGCAGCCGGGGACAGGGGAACAATGAAGCTTTCTTT.

This clone was found once. This likely came from a read error, as a far larger clone is one base away. The sample contains more than one DNA sequence encoding this CDR3. The J gene is TRBJ2-3, the V gene TRBV2; 8 nucleotides align to TRBD2. The CDR3 contains 15 residues. J lost 6 bases, V lost 4 bases, and 9 bases had no gene match. The germline gives CDR1 SNHLY, CDR2 FYNNEI. DNA of the CDR3: TGTGCCAGCAGTGCGAATAGCGGGACCACGGATACGCAGTATTTT. Translated, it gives CASSANSGTTDTQYF. The whole variable domain, filled in from reference TRBV2 and TRBJ2-3, reads EPEVTQTPSHQVTQMGQEVILRCVPISNHLYFYWYRQILGQKVEFLVSFYNNEISEKSEIFDDQFSVERPDGSNFTLKIRSTKLEDSAMYFCASSANSGTTDTQYFGPGTRLTVL.

This chain joins TRBV5-1 and TRBJ1-1, with D possibly matching TRBD1 (6 bases). The CDR3 loop spans 13 amino acids. CDR1 is SGHRS, CDR2 YFSETQ, per germline. Trimming cost V 6 bases and J 6 bases, with 15 bases left between them. The CDR3 bases are TGCGCCAGCACCGTGACAGGATCTCCTGAAGCTTTCTTT. Its translation is CASTVTGSPEAFF.

On this clone: This likely reflects a read error, since a far larger clone is one base away. This chain links TRBV15 with TRBJ2-7, with D perhaps TRBD1 (6 bases). The germline gives CDR1 LNHNV, CDR2 YYDKDF (reference sequence). Trimming left V 1 base short and J 3 bases short, with 19 bases between. The CDR3 has 17 residues. CDR3 protein: CATSRGAAGVFNYEQYF. Here the CDR3 DNA reads TGTGCCACCAGCAGAGGGGCGGCAGGGGTCTTCAACTACGAGCAGTACTTC.

This chain uses TRBV7-8 with TRBJ2-3; D might be TRBD1 or TRBD2, each matching 5 bases. The CDR3 length is 13 residues. Trimming took 8 bases from V and 2 from J, leaving 11 bases between them. Germline values: CDR1 SGHVS, CDR2 FQNEAQ. CDR3 region: CASEAGATDTQYF. CDR3 DNA: TGTGCCAGCGAAGCCGGGGCCACAGATACGCAGTATTTT.

The rearrangement joins TRBV11-2 to TRBJ2-3, with 8 bases fitting TRBD1. CDR1 is SGHAT and CDR2 is FQNNGV in the germline V gene. The CDR3 contains 15 residues. J lost 6 bases, V lost 7 bases, and 12 bases had no gene match. Written as DNA, the CDR3 is TGTGCCAGCAACAAGGGACAGGTTGGTTTGGATACGCAGTATTTT. Translation gives CASNKGQVGLDTQYF.

Comments on this clone: Other DNA sequences of this sample code for an identical CDR3. V usage is TRBV18 and J usage is TRBJ1-1, with a weak D call TRBD1 (6 bases). The CDR3 covers 13 residues. V dropped 3 bases and J dropped 5 bases, with 10 bases sitting between them. CDR1 is KGHSH, CDR2 LQKENI, per germline. This chain's CDR3 is CASSPGRGTEAFF. The DNA for the CDR3 is TGTGCCAGCTCACCCGGCAGGGGAACTGAAGCTTTCTTT.

With regard to this clone: A far larger clone is only one base removed, so a read error is likely. The sample carries other DNA sequences with the same CDR3. The chain recombines TRBV7-9 with TRBJ2-5; 11 bases are a match to TRBD2. CDR3 length: 15 amino acids. CDR1 is SEHNR and CDR2 is FQNEAQ in the germline V gene (reference sequence). After removal of 1 base from V and 5 bases from J, the junction contained 3 bases not matched to a gene. The CDR3: CASSLGTSGGETQYF. CDR3 nucleotides: TGTGCCAGCAGCTTAGGAACTAGCGGGGGTGAGACCCAGTACTTC.

The chain links TRBV25-1 to TRBJ2-1; no clear D. The CDR3 sequence is 13 residues long. The germline V and J ends were trimmed by 6 bases and 6 bases, with 12 bases remaining between them. Germline-derived CDR1 and CDR2 are MGHDK and SYGVNS. The CDR3 DNA sequence: TGTGCCAGCAGCACCGTCCGGGTCAATGAGCAGTTCTTC. As protein: CASSTVRVNEQFF. The complete variable domain, with remaining parts taken from reference TRBV25-1 and TRBJ2-1, reads EADIYQTPRYLVIGTGKKITLECSQTMGHDKMYWYQQDPGMELHLIHYSYGVNSTEKGDLSSESTVSRIRTEHFPLTLESARPSHTSQYLCASSTVRVNEQFFGPGTRLTVL.

The rearrangement links TRBV29-1 to TRBJ2-4, with D unclear. V gave up 6 bases and J gave up 1 base, with 13 bases separating them. CDR1 is SQVTM and CDR2 is ANQGSEA in the germline V gene. The CDR3 covers 14 residues. The CDR3 region is CSVLLVGAKNIQYF. For the CDR3, the DNA is TGCAGCGTACTATTAGTCGGGGCCAAAAACATTCAGTACTTC.

This clone was counted once. In DNA form, the CDR3 reads TGTGCCGCCGGACAGGGGCCCGAAGGCGAGCAGTACTTC. As protein: CAAGQGPEGEQYF. The V call is TRBV9, the J call TRBJ2-7; 9 bases are shared with TRBD1. J was trimmed by 6 bases and V by 10 bases; bases with no gene match: 11. The germline V gene has CDR1 SGDLS and CDR2 YYNGEE. The CDR3 runs to 13 residues.